This entry describes one T cell receptor beta chain. This clonotype was seen at least ten times. Its antigen remains unidentified. No quality values exist for individual bases; no much larger clone is one base distant. The data were obtained in a study of T cell repertoires in cytomegalovirus infection (dated by TCRdb to between 2019 and 2020). Looking at the study overall: The HLA type of each donor mattered for the analysis, because public TCR beta signatures pointed to carriage of CMV infection along with the matching HLA type.

Sequencing was carried out with an Illumina HiSeq 1500. The raw public data were reprocessed by TCRdb itself: fastp quality trimming at Q25, MiXCR clonotype calling, in-frame beta chains only. Here each entry gathers all rows of one CDR3 protein and keeps the most common genes and DNA. Counted in this sample were fewer than 550,000 distinct CDR3 sequences; approximately 11% of them appeared once. The top ten hold around 9.6% of the sample. CDR1 and CDR2 are drawn from the germline V gene (reference sequence): GTSNPN, SVGIG. V lost 0 bases and J lost 8 bases; the stretch between them is 13 bases long. Inclusive of the bounding cysteine and phenylalanine, the CDR3 is 13 residues long. Only the CDR3 portion is preserved as DNA: 39 bases, with reading frame beginning at the first base. The full study reports these points: The ex vivo response was dominated by HLA-C-restricted CMV-specific TCR beta clonotypes, and the single most frequent clonotype in two of eight donors was supplied by these HLA-C-restricted clonotypes. Carriers of CMV infection plus the relevant HLA type were discriminated by the cumulative frequency of public TCR beta family members in the study cohort and in an independent roughly 370-donor cohort.

The clonotype originates from a human donor in good health (CMV status not recorded). Some clones in this sample may be carry-over from other donors' samples. Recombination connected TRBV30 to TRBJ1-2; D gene: possibly TRBD1, on 5 matching bases. The sample taken for sequencing was PBMCs. The CDR3 reads CAWSVTGAGGYTF. Here is the DNA: TGTGCCTGGAGTGTCACCGGGGCGGGAGGCTACACCTTC.